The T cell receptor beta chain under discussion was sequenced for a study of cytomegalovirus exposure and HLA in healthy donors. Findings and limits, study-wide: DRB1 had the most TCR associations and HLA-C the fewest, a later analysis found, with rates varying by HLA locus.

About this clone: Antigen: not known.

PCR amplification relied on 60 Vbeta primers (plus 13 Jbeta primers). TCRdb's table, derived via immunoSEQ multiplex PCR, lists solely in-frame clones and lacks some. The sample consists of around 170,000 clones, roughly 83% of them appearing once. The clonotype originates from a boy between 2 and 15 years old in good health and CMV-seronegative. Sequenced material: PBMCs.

CDR3 DNA: TGTGCCAGCAGCGTAGGGGCAGTAGCAACTAATGAAAAACTGTTTTTT. This sequence encodes CASSVGAVATNEKLFF. V and J are TRBV9 and TRBJ1-4; no firm D call. Germline V CDR1 and CDR2: SGDLS, YYNGEE. Deletions cut 0 bases from V and 0 bases from J, with 9 bases between. The CDR3 is 16 residues long. Filled out from reference TRBV9 and TRBJ1-4, the complete variable domain reads DSGVTQTPKHLITATGQRVTLRCSPRSGDLSVYWYQQSLDQGLQFLIQYYNGEERAKGNILERFSAQQFPDLHSELNLSSLELGDSALYFCASSVGAVATNEKLFFGSGTQLSVL.